These T cell receptor beta chains were read from a single sample in a study of blood T cell repertoires in COVID-19. Measured with immunoSEQ multiplex PCR; TCRdb has only the in-frame clones, and not every one. The sample consists of about 130,000 clones, roughly 88% of them appearing once. The sequenced material came from peripheral blood. The receptors shown here come from a woman of 80 years or more with acute or convalescent COVID-19. Both conserved end residues are part of each CDR3. The order of the fields is D gene, J gene, V gene, CDR3 length, clone size, CDR3 DNA, CDR3 protein. The D gene is left open where the match is weak. Only part of the rows carry a size: once, few, many, or a class if the clone is expanded.

d_call: NA; j_call: TRBJ2-1; v_call: TRBV7-2; cdr3_length: 15; clone_size: NA; cdr3_nt: TGTGCCAGCAGTATAGTAGCGGTCTCCTACAATGAGCAGTTCTTC; cdr3_aa: CASSIVAVSYNEQFF
d_call: TRBD1; j_call: TRBJ1-5; v_call: TRBV5-1; cdr3_length: 15; clone_size: NA; cdr3_nt: TGCGCCAGCAGCCCAAGCCCGGGACAGTATCAGCCCCAGCATTTT; cdr3_aa: CASSPSPGQYQPQHF
d_call: TRBD1; j_call: TRBJ1-1; v_call: TRBV9; cdr3_length: 14; clone_size: NA; cdr3_nt: TGTGCCAGCAGCGTGGGACAGATGAACACTGAAGCTTTCTTT; cdr3_aa: CASSVGQMNTEAFF
d_call: TRBD1; j_call: TRBJ1-3; v_call: TRBV10-3; cdr3_length: 15; clone_size: NA; cdr3_nt: TGTGCCATCACAACCGGGACAGGATCTGGAAACACCATATATTTT; cdr3_aa: CAITTGTGSGNTIYF
d_call: NA; j_call: TRBJ1-6; v_call: TRBV3-1/TRBV3-2; cdr3_length: 15; clone_size: NA; cdr3_nt: TGTGCCAGCAGCCGTACACAGGGAACCAATTCACCCCTCCACTTT; cdr3_aa: CASSRTQGTNSPLHF
d_call: NA; j_call: TRBJ2-5; v_call: TRBV7-2; cdr3_length: 13; clone_size: few; cdr3_nt: TGTGCCAGCAGCTTAACAGGGTTGGAGACCCAGTACTTC; cdr3_aa: CASSLTGLETQYF
d_call: TRBD1; j_call: TRBJ1-1; v_call: TRBV7-2; cdr3_length: 13; clone_size: NA; cdr3_nt: TGTGCCAGCAGCTTCGACAGGGGTACTGAAGCTTTCTTT; cdr3_aa: CASSFDRGTEAFF
d_call: TRBD2; j_call: TRBJ2-5; v_call: TRBV5-6; cdr3_length: 14; clone_size: NA; cdr3_nt: TGTGCCAGCACCGCGCGGGGACTACAAGAGACCCAGTACTTC; cdr3_aa: CASTARGLQETQYF
d_call: NA; j_call: TRBJ2-2; v_call: TRBV3-1/TRBV3-2; cdr3_length: 15; clone_size: NA; cdr3_nt: TGTGCCAGCAATGCCGGGACTTATGGCACCGGGGAGCTGTTTTTT; cdr3_aa: CASNAGTYGTGELFF
d_call: TRBD1; j_call: TRBJ1-2; v_call: TRBV10-3; cdr3_length: 11; clone_size: NA; cdr3_nt: TGTGCCGCGGGACAGGGGTATGGCTACACCTTC; cdr3_aa: CAAGQGYGYTF
d_call: NA; j_call: TRBJ1-5; v_call: TRBV10-2; cdr3_length: 14; clone_size: NA; cdr3_nt: TGCGCCAGCAGTGGAAACAGGGCCGGCCAGCCCCAGCATTTT; cdr3_aa: CASSGNRAGQPQHF
d_call: TRBD1; j_call: TRBJ1-2; v_call: TRBV27; cdr3_length: 13; clone_size: few; cdr3_nt: TGTGCCAGCAGTTTTCAGGGGGGCTATGGCTACACCTTC; cdr3_aa: CASSFQGGYGYTF
d_call: NA; j_call: TRBJ1-1; v_call: TRBV11-3; cdr3_length: 13; clone_size: NA; cdr3_nt: TGTGCCAGCAGCTTAGGGGGAGGGGCTGAAGCTTTCTTT; cdr3_aa: CASSLGGGAEAFF
d_call: NA; j_call: TRBJ1-1; v_call: TRBV9; cdr3_length: 16; clone_size: NA; cdr3_nt: TGTGCCAGCAACACCCATGGGGTGGGGGGTCTCACTGAAGCTTTCTTT; cdr3_aa: CASNTHGVGGLTEAFF
d_call: TRBD2; j_call: TRBJ2-1; v_call: TRBV7-2; cdr3_length: 15; clone_size: NA; cdr3_nt: TGTGCCAGCAGTTTAGCGGGGGCCCCTTACAATGAGCAGTTCTTC; cdr3_aa: CASSLAGAPYNEQFF
d_call: TRBD2; j_call: TRBJ2-1; v_call: TRBV10-3; cdr3_length: 13; clone_size: NA; cdr3_nt: TGTGCCATCAGCAACTTGACTAGCTATGAGCAGTTCTTC; cdr3_aa: CAISNLTSYEQFF
d_call: TRBD2; j_call: TRBJ2-7; v_call: TRBV2; cdr3_length: 14; clone_size: once; cdr3_nt: TGTGCCAGCAGGCCGGGACTAGCGTTGAACGAGCAGTACTTC; cdr3_aa: CASRPGLALNEQYF
d_call: TRBD1; j_call: TRBJ1-5; v_call: TRBV19; cdr3_length: 14; clone_size: NA; cdr3_nt: TGTGCCAGTAGTGGGACAGGGGGCGTACAGCCCCAGCATTTT; cdr3_aa: CASSGTGGVQPQHF
d_call: NA; j_call: TRBJ1-2; v_call: TRBV12-3/TRBV12-4; cdr3_length: 13; clone_size: NA; cdr3_nt: TGTGCCAGCAGCTCAGGGAGGTCCGATGGCTACACCTTC; cdr3_aa: CASSSGRSDGYTF
d_call: NA; j_call: TRBJ1-5; v_call: TRBV7-2; cdr3_length: 13; clone_size: NA; cdr3_nt: TGTGCCAGCAGCTTAGTTCTCCTTCAGCCCCAGCATTTT; cdr3_aa: CASSLVLLQPQHF
d_call: NA; j_call: TRBJ1-2; v_call: TRBV29-1; cdr3_length: 13; clone_size: NA; cdr3_nt: TGCAGCGTTGAACTTGCAGGATTCTATGGCTACACCTTC; cdr3_aa: CSVELAGFYGYTF
d_call: NA; j_call: TRBJ1-6; v_call: TRBV11-2; cdr3_length: 14; clone_size: NA; cdr3_nt: TGTGCCAGCAGCTTAGTGGGGGGAAGGTCACCCCTCCACTTT; cdr3_aa: CASSLVGGRSPLHF
d_call: NA; j_call: TRBJ2-7; v_call: TRBV6-5; cdr3_length: 13; clone_size: NA; cdr3_nt: TGTGCCAGCAAAGTACTGGGAGCCCAAGAGCAGTACTTC; cdr3_aa: CASKVLGAQEQYF
d_call: NA; j_call: TRBJ1-5; v_call: TRBV28; cdr3_length: 13; clone_size: NA; cdr3_nt: TGTGCCAGCAGTTTACGGGTGAGTCAGCCCCAGCATTTT; cdr3_aa: CASSLRVSQPQHF
d_call: TRBD1; j_call: TRBJ1-3; v_call: TRBV7-6; cdr3_length: 16; clone_size: NA; cdr3_nt: TGTGCCAGCAGCTTAGCGGACAGGCCCCCGGGAAACACCATATATTTT; cdr3_aa: CASSLADRPPGNTIYF
d_call: TRBD2; j_call: TRBJ2-3; v_call: TRBV10-1; cdr3_length: 14; clone_size: NA; cdr3_nt: TGCGCCAGCACGCCGGGACTAGGAACAGATACGCAGTATTTT; cdr3_aa: CASTPGLGTDTQYF
d_call: NA; j_call: TRBJ1-3; v_call: TRBV7-9; cdr3_length: 17; clone_size: NA; cdr3_nt: TGTGCCAGCAGCTTAGCCGGTGGGGGCCGCTCTGGAAACACCATATATTTT; cdr3_aa: CASSLAGGGRSGNTIYF
d_call: TRBD1; j_call: TRBJ1-2; v_call: TRBV6-5; cdr3_length: 13; clone_size: NA; cdr3_nt: TGTGCCAGCGGACAGGTGCCAGTCTATGGCTACACCTTC; cdr3_aa: CASGQVPVYGYTF
d_call: TRBD2; j_call: TRBJ2-7; v_call: TRBV18; cdr3_length: 14; clone_size: NA; cdr3_nt: TGTGCCAGCTCACCGAGCGGGAGAAGGGGAGAGCAGTACTTC; cdr3_aa: CASSPSGRRGEQYF
d_call: TRBD2; j_call: TRBJ2-1; v_call: TRBV19; cdr3_length: 18; clone_size: NA; cdr3_nt: TGTGCCAGTAGTATACAAGCGGGGGGCCTCCCTACCTACAATGAGCAGTTCTTC; cdr3_aa: CASSIQAGGLPTYNEQFF
d_call: TRBD1; j_call: TRBJ1-2; v_call: TRBV27; cdr3_length: 16; clone_size: NA; cdr3_nt: TGTGCCAGCAGTAAGGAGTGGACAGGCATTATCTATGGCTACACCTTC; cdr3_aa: CASSKEWTGIIYGYTF
d_call: NA; j_call: TRBJ1-1; v_call: TRBV15; cdr3_length: 14; clone_size: NA; cdr3_nt: TGTGCCACCAGCAGCACAAGACACTTGACTGAAGCTTTCTTT; cdr3_aa: CATSSTRHLTEAFF
d_call: NA; j_call: TRBJ2-7; v_call: TRBV7-9; cdr3_length: 12; clone_size: few; cdr3_nt: TGTGCCAGCAGCCTCGGACAGTCCAGTATGTACTTC; cdr3_aa: CASSLGQSSMYF
d_call: TRBD1; j_call: TRBJ1-4; v_call: TRBV2; cdr3_length: 15; clone_size: NA; cdr3_nt: TGTGCCAGCACTGAAACCGGGACAGGGATGGAAAAACTGTTTTTT; cdr3_aa: CASTETGTGMEKLFF
d_call: TRBD2; j_call: TRBJ2-1; v_call: TRBV4-2; cdr3_length: 16; clone_size: once; cdr3_nt: TGTGCCAGCAGCCAAGATTGGCTAGCGGGATACAATGAGCAGTTCTTC; cdr3_aa: CASSQDWLAGYNEQFF
d_call: TRBD2; j_call: TRBJ2-7; v_call: TRBV4-1; cdr3_length: 14; clone_size: NA; cdr3_nt: TGCGCCAGCCGCCGGGGGGGATCTGCCTACGAGCAGTACTTC; cdr3_aa: CASRRGGSAYEQYF